This paragraph covers one TCR beta chain sequence. The data stem from a study of blood T cell repertoires in COVID-19. Overall study: PBMCs, B-cell-depleted T cells, or T cells provided the cDNA or gDNA that made up the material.

Produced via immunoSEQ multiplex PCR; TCRdb's table is partial and in-frame only. The sample has fewer than 200,000 clones, under 85% seen once. V lost 0 bases and J lost 4; bases outside the gene matches: 3. This CDR3 spans 14 amino acids. Germline V gene data show CDR1 as MNHEY and CDR2 as SVGAGI. J is TRBJ2-7 and V is TRBV6-5; 7 bases fit TRBD1. Sequencing was carried out using peripheral blood. This sequence was found in a man between 65 and 80 years old with acute or convalescent COVID-19. The CDR3 DNA follows: TGTGCCAGCAGTTACTCGGCCAGGGGGTACGAGCAGTACTTC. It is translated as CASSYSARGYEQYF.